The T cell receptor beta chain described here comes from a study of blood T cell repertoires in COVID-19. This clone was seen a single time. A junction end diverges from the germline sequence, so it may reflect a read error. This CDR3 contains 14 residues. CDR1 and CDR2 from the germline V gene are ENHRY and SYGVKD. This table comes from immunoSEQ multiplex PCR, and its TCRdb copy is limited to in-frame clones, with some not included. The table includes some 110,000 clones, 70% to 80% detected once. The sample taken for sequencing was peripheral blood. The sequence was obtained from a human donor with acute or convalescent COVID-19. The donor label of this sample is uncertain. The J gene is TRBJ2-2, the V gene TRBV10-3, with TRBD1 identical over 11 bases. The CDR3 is CALRTGGGTGELFF. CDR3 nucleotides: TGTGCCCTCAGGACAGGGGGCGGAACCGGGGAGCTGTTTTTT.